This T cell receptor beta chain originates from a study of regulatory T cells in long-lasting Graves disease. At the level of the study: Graves' patients diagnosed newly had used antithyroid drugs under 3 months.

The study, taken as a whole, reports: Persistent disease preferred TRBV28, TRBJ1-2 and TRBJ2-5; new disease, TRBV20-1 and TRBJ2-1.

Time point in this sample: newly diagnosed GD, antithyroid drugs for less than 3 months. PBMCs were the source of the RNA used for TCR sequencing. Around 10 milliliters of peripheral blood were drawn into EDTA tubes. This clonotype was found many times. Its antigen is still unknown. To make TCR beta libraries, researchers used iRepertoire HTBI primers and Arm-PCR of CDR3 regions. TCRdb re-derived calls from the multiplex PCR reads in MiXCR, one entry per CDR3 protein. The profile shows more than 450,000 distinct CDR3 sequences, roughly 16% of them singletons. This CDR3 is 15 amino acids long. Germline CDR1 reads SQVTM; CDR2 reads ANQGSEA. V was shortened by 4 bases and J by 0 bases, with 14 bases between the two germline ends. These data were also reused for a study on T cells in Graves' hyperthyroidism and ophthalmopathy. From that second work: TCR CDR3 regions were first amplified by RT-PCR with HTBI primers.

V gene TRBV29-1 combines with J gene TRBJ2-3; D is unresolved. This specimen consisted of peripheral blood mononuclear cells (PBMCs), obtained at new diagnosis, from a patient treated with antithyroid drugs. The TCR comes from a middle-aged man with Graves disease. The CDR3 region is CSVAGYLASTDTQYF. DNA of the CDR3: TGCAGCGTTGCGGGCTACCTGGCTAGCACAGATACGCAGTATTTT.